This TCR beta chain stems from a study of human CD8 memory T cell subsets. Regarding the study as a whole: Sequencing was limited to the T cell receptor beta chain. Both stem-like subsets shared clonotypes with effector memory cells. However, the stem-like memory and precursor exhausted T cell repertoires overlapped with each other only minimally. Measured by normalized Shannon-Wiener diversity, stem-like memory and precursor exhausted T cells were similarly high in diversity, which was not the case for effector memory cells.

About this clonotype: Its cognate antigen is unknown.

Germline CDR1 and CDR2: MNHNY and SVGAGI (reference sequence). The CDR3 covers 15 residues. UMI-labeled 5' RACE produced the TCR beta libraries. After re-calling the 5' RACE reads, TCRdb lists one entry per CDR3 protein, DNA absent. This sample contains about 3,900 distinct CDR3 sequences. Enrichment of total CD8+ T cells was achieved using negative magnetic separation. This chain joins TRBV6-6 and TRBJ2-3; TCRdb returns TRBD2, unconfirmable since there is no DNA. Material: CD8+ T cells from PBMCs. This receptor was taken from a human donor in good health. CDR3 residues: CASSWTRGSTDTQYF.